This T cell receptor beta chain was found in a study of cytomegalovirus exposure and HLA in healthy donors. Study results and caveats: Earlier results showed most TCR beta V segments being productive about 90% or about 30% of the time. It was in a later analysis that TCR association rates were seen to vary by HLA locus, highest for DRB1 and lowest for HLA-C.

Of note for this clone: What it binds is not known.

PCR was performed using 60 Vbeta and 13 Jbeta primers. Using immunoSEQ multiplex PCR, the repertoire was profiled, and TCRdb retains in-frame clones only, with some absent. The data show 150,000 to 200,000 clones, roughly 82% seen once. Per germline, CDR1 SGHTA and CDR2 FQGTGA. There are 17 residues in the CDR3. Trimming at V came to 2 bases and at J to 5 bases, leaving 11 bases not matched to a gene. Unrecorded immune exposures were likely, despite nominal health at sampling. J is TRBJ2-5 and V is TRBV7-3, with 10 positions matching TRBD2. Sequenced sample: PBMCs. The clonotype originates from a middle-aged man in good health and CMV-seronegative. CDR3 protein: CASSLRLSGGAGETQYF. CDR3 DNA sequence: TGTGCCAGCAGCTTACGGCTCAGCGGGGGGGCCGGGGAGACCCAGTACTTC.